The TCR beta chain under discussion was sequenced for a study of T-cell reconstitution after alpha-beta-depleted transplantation in children. Researchers prepared the TCRbeta library using unique molecular identifiers, the study reports. TCRdb re-derived calls from the PCR reads in MiXCR, one entry per CDR3 protein. The table lists around 370,000 distinct CDR3 sequences, 10% of them singletons. This clonotype occurred a few times. Sequencing was performed on PBMCs from the stem cell graft donor, taken from the stem cell graft. The clonotype comes from a human donor who donated a stem cell graft to a child with acute lymphoblastic leukemia.

The chain's CDR3 is CASSKRTGSNTGELFF. CDR3 DNA: TGTGCCAGCAGCAAGCGGACAGGGTCGAACACCGGGGAGCTGTTTTTT. This chain joins TRBV7-2 and TRBJ2-2; 8 nucleotides match TRBD1. Trimming at V came to 5 bases and at J to 0 bases, leaving 5 bases not matched to a gene. Per germline, CDR1 SGHTA and CDR2 FQGNSA. This CDR3 region has 16 residues.